This TCR beta chain was sequenced in a study of PD-L1 blockade in urothelial cancer. Background on the study: Analysis of blood occurred 3 weeks (second dose) and 6 weeks after treatment start. Per blood sample, T cells had a median of about 150,000.

Findings of the study overall: Stronger expansion of tumor-associated clones in blood at 3 weeks distinguished durable-benefit patients.

Comments on this clone: Its cognate antigen is unknown.

Clones were sequenced by immunoSEQ multiplex PCR, and TCRdb holds only the in-frame ones, with some missing. The sample lists 40,000 or so clones; around 84% were seen once. CDR1 is SQVTM, CDR2 ANQGSEA, per germline. V lost 4 bases and J lost 7, with 8 bases in between. This CDR3 is built from 11 residues. Here the sequenced sample was PBMCs, taken around atezolizumab (anti-PD-L1) treatment. This receptor was obtained from a man between 65 and 85 years old with urothelial cancer. The V call is TRBV29-1, the J call TRBJ2-1; tentatively, D is TRBD2 (5 bases). The CDR3 protein is CSVGLMNEQFF. The DNA for the CDR3 is TGCAGCGTTGGACTAATGAATGAGCAGTTCTTC.